One sample yielded the 12 T cell receptor beta chains listed below, sequenced in a study of cytomegalovirus exposure and HLA in healthy donors. Primers for the PCR totalled 60 Vbeta and 13 Jbeta. Using immunoSEQ multiplex PCR, the repertoire was profiled, and TCRdb retains in-frame clones only, with some absent. The table lists tens of thousands of clones, with under 4.5% in the top ten. What was sequenced was PBMCs. These receptor sequences come from a man aged 40-49 years in good health and CMV-seronegative.

The chain links TRBV9 to TRBJ2-7, with D maybe TRBD1 (6 bases). Per the germline V gene, CDR1 is SGDLS and CDR2 is YYNGEE. V lost 3 bases and J lost 2, with 15 bases in between. This CDR3 is built from 15 residues. The CDR3 region is CASSAQGTSAYEQYF. Here the CDR3 DNA reads TGTGCCAGCAGCGCCCAGGGGACCTCCGCCTACGAGCAGTACTTC.

The V call is TRBV29-1, the J call TRBJ2-6; D gene unclear. The CDR3 runs 12 residues. V was trimmed by 5 bases and J by 3 bases, leaving 5 bases between them. Germline V lookup: CDR1 SQVTM, CDR2 ANQGSEA. The CDR3 DNA is TGCAGCGTTCGGTTTGGGGCCAACGTCCTGACTTTC. Translated, it gives CSVRFGANVLTF.

This chain joins TRBV4-2 and TRBJ2-6; possibly TRBD2 for D (5 bases). This CDR3 is 15 amino acids long. V was clipped by 6 bases and J by 1 base, with 10 bases between them. Looked up from germline, CDR1 is LGHNA and CDR2 is YNFKEQ. CDR3 coding DNA: TGTGCCAGCAGATCGCGGGTATCTGGGGCCAACGTCCTGACTTTC. Translating gives CASRSRVSGANVLTF.

The gene calls are TRBV5-4 and TRBJ1-3; D is unclear. Between the trimmed V and J ends, which lost 4 bases and 1 base, there was a span of 15 bases. The V gene's germline CDR1 is SGHNT and CDR2 YYREEE (reference sequence). CDR3 length: 16 residues. In nucleotides, the CDR3 is TGTGCCAGCAGCGCCAGGACGGGGATATCTGGAAACACCATATATTTT. Its translation is CASSARTGISGNTIYF.

The chain uses TRBV10-3 and TRBJ1-4; TRBD1 is a possible D gene (5 bases). The CDR3 spans 15 residues. Germline CDR1 reads ENHRY; CDR2 reads SYGVKD. Trimming removed 6 bases at V and 6 bases at J, with 17 bases between. The CDR3 loop is CAISSGFWEDEKLFF. The DNA of the CDR3 is TGTGCCATCAGCTCAGGGTTCTGGGAGGATGAAAAACTGTTTTTT.

The V and J genes are TRBV10-3 and TRBJ1-4, with D unresolved. The CDR3 consists of 13 residues. V was pared by 2 bases and J by 4 bases, with 5 bases between. Germline CDR1 is ENHRY and CDR2 is SYGVKD. This chain's CDR3 is CAISERHNEKLFF. Here the CDR3 DNA reads TGTGCCATCAGTGAGCGACATAATGAAAAACTGTTTTTT.

This sequence joins TRBV11-3 and TRBJ2-7; 7 positions match TRBD1. CDR3 length: 13 residues. V lost 5 bases and J lost 10; bases outside the gene matches: 11. Germline V CDR1 and CDR2: SGHNT, YENEEA. CDR3 nucleotides: TGTGCCAGCAGCCAAGGACAGGCGTCCCTACAGTACTTC. Protein: CASSQGQASLQYF.

The CDR3 spells CASSLLDRAQETQYF. CDR3 sequence (DNA): TGTGCCAGCAGTTTACTGGACAGGGCGCAAGAGACCCAGTACTTC. The chain joins TRBV28 to TRBJ2-5; 8 bases line up with TRBD1. V shed 2 bases and J 2 bases; nucleotides not matched to a gene: 4. The CDR3 extends over 15 amino acids. Germline CDR1 reads MDHEN; CDR2 reads SYDVKM.

The chain joins TRBV11-2 to TRBJ2-5; D gene uncertain. V lost 6 bases and J lost 2, with 10 bases in between. From germline, CDR1 is SGHAT and CDR2 FQNNGV. This CDR3 has 13 residues. This CDR3 is CASRTWQQETQYF. The CDR3, as DNA: TGTGCCAGCAGAACATGGCAGCAAGAGACCCAGTACTTC.

The chain combines TRBV14 with TRBJ2-7; 8 nucleotides match TRBD2. Germline CDR1 is SGHDN and CDR2 is FVKESK. The V and J ends lost 4 bases and 1 base, in that order; junction bases with no gene match: 18. This CDR3 has 19 amino acids. In DNA form, the CDR3 reads TGTGCCAGCAGCCCTTCCGTGCTGGTAGCGGGACGGAGGTCCTACGAGCAGTACTTC. Its translation: CASSPSVLVAGRRSYEQYF.

The chain employs TRBV19 and TRBJ2-7; TRBD2 matches at 8 bases. V shed 8 bases and J 2 bases; nucleotides not matched to a gene: 8. The CDR3 covers 14 residues. CDR1 and CDR2 (germline): LNHDA, SQIVND (reference sequence). The CDR3 bases are TGTGCCAGTCGGGGGGGACGGTCTACCTACGAGCAGTACTTC. Translation: CASRGGRSTYEQYF.

The chain links TRBV5-1 to TRBJ2-7, with 7 bases lining up with TRBD2. In germline, CDR1 is SGHRS, CDR2 YFSETQ. The V and J ends lost 4 bases and 4 bases, in that order; junction bases with no gene match: 14. The CDR3 loop spans 16 amino acids. In DNA, the CDR3 is TGCGCCAGCAGCCCGACCCTGCGGGAGAAGGTTTACGAGCAGTACTTC. Translated, it gives CASSPTLREKVYEQYF.